The T cell receptor beta chain described here comes from a study of identical twins. Findings of the study overall: Rather than following the same donors, the conclusions depended on cross-sectional statistical analysis. Low generation-probability sequences were in excess among twin-shared out-of-frame alpha sequences.

A universal primer site was created by template switching, with the cDNA bearing unique molecular identifiers. TCRdb analysed the 5' RACE reads with MiXCR anew, one entry per CDR3 protein. The sample holds about 920,000 distinct CDR3 sequences, 9% to 15% seen once. V lost 4 bases, J lost 2 bases, and 9 bases stayed unmatched. Germline V gives CDR1 MGHRA, CDR2 YSYEKL. The CDR3 has 18 amino acids. This clonotype has more than one count but fewer than ten. Its antigen is still unknown. The sample also formed part of further work on yellow fever vaccine responses in identical twins. That source adds: Reports say the vaccine T cell response in twins looked partly convergent and partly personalized.

The chain joins TRBV4-1 to TRBJ2-2, with TRBD2 matching over 11 bases. The clonotype originates from a young woman in good health. Sequences were obtained from PBMCs. DNA for the CDR3: TGCGCCAGCAGCCTGGTTAGCGGGAGGGCAGGTAACACCGGGGAGCTGTTTTTT. This gives the protein CASSLVSGRAGNTGELFF.